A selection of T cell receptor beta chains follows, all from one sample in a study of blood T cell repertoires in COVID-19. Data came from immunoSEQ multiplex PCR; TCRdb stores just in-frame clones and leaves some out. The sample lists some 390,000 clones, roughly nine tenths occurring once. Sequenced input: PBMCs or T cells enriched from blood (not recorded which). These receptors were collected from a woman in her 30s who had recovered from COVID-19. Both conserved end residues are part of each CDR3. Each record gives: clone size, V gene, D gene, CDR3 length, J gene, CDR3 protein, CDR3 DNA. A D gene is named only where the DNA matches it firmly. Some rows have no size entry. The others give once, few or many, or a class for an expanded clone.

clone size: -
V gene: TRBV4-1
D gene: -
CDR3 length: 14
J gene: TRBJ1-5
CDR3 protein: CASSQEDTDQPQHF
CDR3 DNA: TGCGCCAGCAGCCAAGAGGACACAGATCAGCCCCAGCATTTT

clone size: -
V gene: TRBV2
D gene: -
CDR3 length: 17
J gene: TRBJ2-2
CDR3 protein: CASTKAGPTINTGELFF
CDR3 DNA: TGTGCCAGCACCAAAGCTGGGCCGACGATAAACACCGGGGAGCTGTTTTTT

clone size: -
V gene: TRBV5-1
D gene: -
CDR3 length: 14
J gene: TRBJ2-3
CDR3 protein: CATRFTSDADTQYF
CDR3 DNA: TGCGCCACCCGATTCACGAGCGACGCAGATACGCAGTATTTT

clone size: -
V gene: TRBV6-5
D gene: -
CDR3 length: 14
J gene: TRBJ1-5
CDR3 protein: CASSYSEVNQPQHF
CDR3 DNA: TGTGCCAGCAGTTACTCCGAGGTGAATCAGCCCCAGCATTTT

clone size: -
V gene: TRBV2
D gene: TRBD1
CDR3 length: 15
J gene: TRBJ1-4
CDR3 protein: CASSEGRGANEKLFF
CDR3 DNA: TGTGCCAGCAGTGAGGGCAGGGGGGCTAATGAAAAACTGTTTTTT

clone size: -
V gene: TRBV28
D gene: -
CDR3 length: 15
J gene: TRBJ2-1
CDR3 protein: CASSLGLSPVNEQFF
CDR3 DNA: TGTGCCAGCAGTTTAGGACTTTCGCCGGTCAATGAGCAGTTCTTC

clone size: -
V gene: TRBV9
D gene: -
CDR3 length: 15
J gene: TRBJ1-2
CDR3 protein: CASSPDTSRSYGYTF
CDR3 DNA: TGTGCCAGCAGCCCCGACACATCCCGCAGCTATGGCTACACCTTC

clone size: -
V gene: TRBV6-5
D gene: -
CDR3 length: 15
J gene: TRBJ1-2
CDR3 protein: CASSYRQVTVGGYTF
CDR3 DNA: TGTGCCAGCAGTTACCGGCAGGTTACAGTTGGTGGCTACACCTTC

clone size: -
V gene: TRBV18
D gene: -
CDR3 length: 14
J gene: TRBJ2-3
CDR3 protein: CASSPRVNTDTQYF
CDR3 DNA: TGTGCCAGCTCGCCGCGGGTCAACACAGATACGCAGTATTTT

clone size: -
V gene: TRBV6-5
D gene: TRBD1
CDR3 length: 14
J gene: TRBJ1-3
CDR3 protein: CASLKDRVVNTIYF
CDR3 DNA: TGTGCCAGCTTGAAGGACAGGGTGGTAAACACCATATATTTT

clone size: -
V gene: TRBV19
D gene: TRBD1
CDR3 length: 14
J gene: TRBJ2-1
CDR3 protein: CASRRDRGLNEQFF
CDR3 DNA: TGTGCCAGTAGGCGGGACAGGGGGCTTAATGAGCAGTTCTTC

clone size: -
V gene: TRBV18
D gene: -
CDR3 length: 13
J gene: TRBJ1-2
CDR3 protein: CACPSKRVWGYTF
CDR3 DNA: TGTGCCTGCCCTTCGAAGCGGGTTTGGGGCTACACCTTC

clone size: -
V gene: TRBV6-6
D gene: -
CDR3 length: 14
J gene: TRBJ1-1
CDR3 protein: CASSPSSLNTEAFF
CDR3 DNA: TGTGCCAGCAGTCCATCGTCTCTCAACACTGAAGCTTTCTTT

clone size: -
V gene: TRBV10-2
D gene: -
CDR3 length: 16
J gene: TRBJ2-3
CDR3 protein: CASSETRLSYTDTQYF
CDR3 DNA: TGCGCCAGCAGTGAGACCCGACTATCCTACACAGATACGCAGTATTTT

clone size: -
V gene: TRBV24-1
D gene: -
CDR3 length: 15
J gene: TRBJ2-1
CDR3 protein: CATSEVRRGLNEQFF
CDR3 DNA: TGTGCCACCAGTGAAGTGAGAAGGGGATTGAATGAGCAGTTCTTC

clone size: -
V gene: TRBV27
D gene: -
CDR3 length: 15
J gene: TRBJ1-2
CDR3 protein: CASSPRTSYQGGYTF
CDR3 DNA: TGTGCCAGCAGTCCGCGGACCTCATATCAGGGGGGCTACACCTTC

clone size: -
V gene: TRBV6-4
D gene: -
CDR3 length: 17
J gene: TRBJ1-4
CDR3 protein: CASSERVVRVENEKLFF
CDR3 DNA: TGTGCCAGCAGTGAGAGGGTCGTCCGTGTGGAGAATGAAAAACTGTTTTTT

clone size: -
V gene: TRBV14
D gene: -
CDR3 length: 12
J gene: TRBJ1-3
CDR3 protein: CASSQAGNTIYF
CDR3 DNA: TGTGCCAGCAGCCAAGCAGGAAACACCATATATTTT

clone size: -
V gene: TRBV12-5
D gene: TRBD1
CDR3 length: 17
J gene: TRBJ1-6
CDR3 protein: CASGLVSAGGLRSPLHF
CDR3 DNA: TGTGCTAGTGGTTTGGTCTCGGCAGGGGGCTTGCGTTCACCCCTCCACTTT

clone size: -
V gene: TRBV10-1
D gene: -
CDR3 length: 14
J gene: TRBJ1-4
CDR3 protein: CASNSGRCNEKLFF
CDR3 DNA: TGCGCCAGCAACAGTGGGAGGTGTAATGAAAAACTGTTTTTT

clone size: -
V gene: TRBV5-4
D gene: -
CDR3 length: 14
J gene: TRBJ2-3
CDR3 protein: CASSLAGSTDTQYF
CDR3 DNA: TGTGCCAGCAGCTTGGCTGGCAGCACAGATACGCAGTATTTT

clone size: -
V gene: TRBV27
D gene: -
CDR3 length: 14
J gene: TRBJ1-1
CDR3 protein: CASTSWGDRAEAFF
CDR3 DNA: TGTGCCAGCACTTCCTGGGGGGATCGGGCTGAAGCTTTCTTT

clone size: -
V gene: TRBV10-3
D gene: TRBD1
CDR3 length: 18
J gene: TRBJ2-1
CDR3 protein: CAISNHPGQGETGNEQFF
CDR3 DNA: TGTGCCATCAGTAACCACCCGGGACAGGGGGAAACTGGGAATGAGCAGTTCTTC

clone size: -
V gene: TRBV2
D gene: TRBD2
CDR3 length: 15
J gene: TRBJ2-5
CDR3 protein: CASSGLTTSAETQYF
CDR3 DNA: TGTGCCAGCAGTGGACTCACGACTAGCGCAGAGACCCAGTACTTC

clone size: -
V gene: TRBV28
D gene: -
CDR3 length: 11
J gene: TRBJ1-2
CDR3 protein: CASSLRTDYTF
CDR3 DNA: TGTGCCAGCAGTTTACGGACAGATTACACCTTC

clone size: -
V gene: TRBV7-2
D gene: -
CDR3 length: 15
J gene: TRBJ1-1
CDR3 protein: CASSLALRGGPEAFF
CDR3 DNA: TGTGCCAGCAGCTTAGCGTTAAGGGGTGGGCCTGAAGCTTTCTTT

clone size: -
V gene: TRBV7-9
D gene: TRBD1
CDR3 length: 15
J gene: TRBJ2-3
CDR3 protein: CASTVRAGGPDTQYF
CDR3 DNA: TGTGCCAGCACGGTTCGGGCAGGGGGCCCAGATACGCAGTATTTT

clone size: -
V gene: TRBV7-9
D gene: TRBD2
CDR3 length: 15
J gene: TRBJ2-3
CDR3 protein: CASSLVAGGPSTQYF
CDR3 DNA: TGTGCCAGCAGCTTAGTTGCGGGAGGGCCGTCTACGCAGTATTTT

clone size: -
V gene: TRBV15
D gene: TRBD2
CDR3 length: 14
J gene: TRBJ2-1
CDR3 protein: CATSSGGGYNEQFF
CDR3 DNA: TGTGCCACCAGCTCGGGAGGGGGGTACAATGAGCAGTTCTTC

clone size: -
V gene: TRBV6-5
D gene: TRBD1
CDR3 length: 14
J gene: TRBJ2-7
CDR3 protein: CASSPGTGSYEQYF
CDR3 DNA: TGTGCCAGCAGTCCCGGGACAGGGAGTTACGAGCAGTACTTC

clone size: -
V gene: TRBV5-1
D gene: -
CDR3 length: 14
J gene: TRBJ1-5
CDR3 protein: CASSSSGGNQPQHF
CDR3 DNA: TGCGCCAGCAGCTCTAGCGGGGGGAATCAGCCCCAGCATTTT

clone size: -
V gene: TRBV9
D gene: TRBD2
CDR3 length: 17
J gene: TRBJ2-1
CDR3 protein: CASSGPTSGGAPNEQFF
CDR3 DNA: TGTGCCAGCAGCGGTCCTACTAGCGGGGGGGCGCCCAATGAGCAGTTCTTC

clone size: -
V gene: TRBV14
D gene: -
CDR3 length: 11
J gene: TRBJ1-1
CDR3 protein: CASSQGAEAFF
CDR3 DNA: TGTGCCAGCAGCCAAGGAGCTGAAGCTTTCTTT

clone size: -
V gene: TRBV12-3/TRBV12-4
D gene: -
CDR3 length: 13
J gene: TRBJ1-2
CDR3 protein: CASSFGAPLGYTF
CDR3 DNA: TGTGCCAGCAGTTTTGGGGCTCCTCTGGGCTACACCTTC

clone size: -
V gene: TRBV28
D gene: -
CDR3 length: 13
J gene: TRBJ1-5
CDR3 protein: CASNQGGGQPQHF
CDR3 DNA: TGTGCCAGCAACCAGGGTGGCGGTCAGCCCCAGCATTTT

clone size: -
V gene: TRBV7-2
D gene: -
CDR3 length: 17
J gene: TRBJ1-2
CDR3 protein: CASSWTVPSIPNYGYTF
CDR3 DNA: TGTGCCAGCAGCTGGACAGTACCCTCGATTCCAAACTATGGCTACACCTTC

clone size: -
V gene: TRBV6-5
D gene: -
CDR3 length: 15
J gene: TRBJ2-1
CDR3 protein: CASSQTESSYNEQFF
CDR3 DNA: TGTGCCAGCAGTCAAACAGAGAGCTCCTACAATGAGCAGTTCTTC

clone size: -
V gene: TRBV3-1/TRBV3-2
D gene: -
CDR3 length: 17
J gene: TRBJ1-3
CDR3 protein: CASSQFGVGSSGNTIYF
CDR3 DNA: TGTGCCAGCAGCCAATTCGGGGTCGGTTCGTCTGGAAACACCATATATTTT

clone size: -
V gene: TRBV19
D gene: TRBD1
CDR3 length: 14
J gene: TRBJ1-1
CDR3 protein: CASSTTGGLAEAFF
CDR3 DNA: TGTGCCAGTAGTACGACAGGGGGCCTGGCTGAAGCTTTCTTT

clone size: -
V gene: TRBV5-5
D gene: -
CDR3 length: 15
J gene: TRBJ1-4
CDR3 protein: CASSRGSDLREKLFF
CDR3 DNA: TGTGCCAGCAGCCGAGGGAGCGACCTGCGTGAAAAACTGTTTTTT

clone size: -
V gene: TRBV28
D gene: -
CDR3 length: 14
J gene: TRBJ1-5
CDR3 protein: CASSHDRNNQPQHF
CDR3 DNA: TGTGCCAGCAGTCATGACAGGAATAATCAGCCCCAGCATTTT

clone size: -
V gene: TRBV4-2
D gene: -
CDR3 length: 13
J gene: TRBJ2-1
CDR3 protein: CASSQGEALEQFF
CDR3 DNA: TGTGCCAGCAGCCAAGGAGAGGCTTTAGAGCAGTTCTTC

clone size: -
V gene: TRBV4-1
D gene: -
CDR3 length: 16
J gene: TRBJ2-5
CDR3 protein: CASSQEGTGIEETQYF
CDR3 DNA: TGCGCCAGCAGCCAAGAAGGAACAGGGATTGAAGAGACCCAGTACTTC

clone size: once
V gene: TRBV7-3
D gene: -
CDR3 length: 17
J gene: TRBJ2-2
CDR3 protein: CASSGGTVTGGTGELFF
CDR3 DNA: TGTGCCAGCAGCGGAGGGACAGTCACCGGCGGCACCGGGGAGCTGTTTTTT

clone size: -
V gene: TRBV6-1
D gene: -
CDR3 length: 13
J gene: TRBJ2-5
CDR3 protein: CASSDPDIETQYF
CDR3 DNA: TGTGCCAGCAGTGACCCGGACATAGAGACCCAGTACTTC

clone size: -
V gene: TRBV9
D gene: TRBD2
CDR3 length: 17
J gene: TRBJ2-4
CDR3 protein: CASSVDGLAGVKNIQYF
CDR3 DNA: TGTGCCAGCAGCGTAGATGGACTAGCCGGGGTCAAAAACATTCAGTACTTC

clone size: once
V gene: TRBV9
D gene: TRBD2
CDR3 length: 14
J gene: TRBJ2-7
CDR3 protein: CASSPSGRVEEQYF
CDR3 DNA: TGTGCCAGCAGCCCTAGCGGGAGGGTTGAGGAGCAGTACTTC

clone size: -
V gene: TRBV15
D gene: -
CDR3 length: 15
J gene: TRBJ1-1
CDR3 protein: CATSRVTGESTEAFF
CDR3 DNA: TGTGCCACCAGCAGAGTCACGGGGGAGAGCACTGAAGCTTTCTTT

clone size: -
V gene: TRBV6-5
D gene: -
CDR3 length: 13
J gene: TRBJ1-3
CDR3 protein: CASTPRVGNTIYF
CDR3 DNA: TGTGCCAGCACTCCCAGGGTTGGAAACACCATATATTTT

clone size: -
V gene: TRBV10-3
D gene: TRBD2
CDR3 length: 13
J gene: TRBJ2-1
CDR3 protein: CAILAGYGDEQFF
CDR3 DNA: TGTGCCATACTAGCGGGTTACGGGGATGAGCAGTTCTTC

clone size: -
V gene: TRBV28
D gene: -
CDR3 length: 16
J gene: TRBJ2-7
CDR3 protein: CASRERGGRSSYEQYF
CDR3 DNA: TGTGCCAGCAGAGAGAGAGGCGGGCGTAGCTCCTACGAGCAGTACTTC

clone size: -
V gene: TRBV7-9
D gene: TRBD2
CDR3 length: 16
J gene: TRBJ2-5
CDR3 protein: CASSLRGPGLQETQYF
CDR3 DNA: TGTGCCAGCAGCTTAAGGGGACCGGGACTACAAGAGACCCAGTACTTC

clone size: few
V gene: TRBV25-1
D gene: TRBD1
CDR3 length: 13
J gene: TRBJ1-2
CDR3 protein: CASLPEGAIGYTF
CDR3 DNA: TGTGCCAGCCTCCCGGAGGGGGCTATTGGCTACACCTTC

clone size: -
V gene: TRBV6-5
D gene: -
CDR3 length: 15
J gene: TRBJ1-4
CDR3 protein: CASSYSRDRNEKLFF
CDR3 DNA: TGTGCCAGCAGTTACTCGAGAGACAGGAATGAAAAACTGTTTTTT

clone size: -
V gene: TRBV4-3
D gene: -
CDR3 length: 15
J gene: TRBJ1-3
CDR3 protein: CASSQDTSSGNTIYF
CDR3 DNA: TGCGCCAGCAGCCAAGATACGAGCTCTGGAAACACCATATATTTT

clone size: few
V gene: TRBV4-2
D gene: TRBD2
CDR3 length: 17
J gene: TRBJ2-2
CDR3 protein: CASSQSGLAGGAGELFF
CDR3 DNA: TGTGCCAGCAGCCAATCTGGACTAGCGGGGGGCGCCGGGGAGCTGTTTTTT

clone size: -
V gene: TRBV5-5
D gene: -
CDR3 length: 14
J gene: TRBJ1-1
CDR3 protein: CASSREWEGTEAFF
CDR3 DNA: TGTGCCAGCAGCCGCGAATGGGAGGGCACTGAAGCTTTCTTT

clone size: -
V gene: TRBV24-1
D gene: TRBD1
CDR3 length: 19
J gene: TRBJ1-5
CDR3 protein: CATSGQRGQASDSNQPQHF
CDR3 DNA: TGTGCCACCAGTGGTCAACGGGGACAGGCTTCCGATAGCAATCAGCCCCAGCATTTT

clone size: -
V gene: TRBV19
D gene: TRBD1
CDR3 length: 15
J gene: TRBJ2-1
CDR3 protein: CASSTPTGLKYEQFF
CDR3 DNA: TGTGCCAGTAGTACACCGACAGGGTTGAAGTATGAGCAGTTCTTC

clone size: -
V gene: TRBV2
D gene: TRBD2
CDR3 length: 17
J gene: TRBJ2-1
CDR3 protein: CASRSARGGRAQNEQFF
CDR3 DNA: TGTGCCAGCAGATCGGCGCGTGGCGGGAGGGCCCAGAATGAGCAGTTCTTC